This record looks at one T cell receptor beta chain sequence and its context. Its specificity is unknown. No neoadjuvant therapy was given to the selected pancreatic ductal adenocarcinoma patients before their surgery. The entry originates in a study of T cells in pancreatic ductal adenocarcinoma. Study outcomes and limitations: Unique clonotypes were 7 to 9-fold more numerous in blood than in tumor. This surgical cohort overrepresents the minority presenting with early-stage disease. No significant tumor-blood clonality difference; means were about 0.12 and 0.07.

The junction had 4 bases not matched to a gene; V was cut back by 1 base and J by 3 bases. The CDR3 covers 15 residues. The V gene's germline CDR1 is SGHTA and CDR2 FQGNSA. Method: immunoSEQ multiplex PCR; TCRdb's copy keeps in-frame clones and lacks some. The table records roughly 100,000 clones, roughly 96% of them present only once. J is TRBJ2-5 and V is TRBV7-2; 8 positions match TRBD1. The TCR originated in a human donor with pancreatic ductal adenocarcinoma. The sequenced sample consisted of PBMCs. The CDR3 loop reads CASSLGGDRKETQYF. The CDR3 region has the DNA TGTGCCAGCAGCTTAGGAGGGGACAGGAAAGAGACCCAGTACTTC.